The text below deals with one T cell receptor beta chain. This record belongs to a study of blood T cell repertoires in COVID-19. Study summary: The study drew acute and convalescent COVID-19 samples from the United States, Italy and Spain. Sample material is recorded as cDNA or gDNA derived from T cells, B-cell-depleted T cells, or PBMCs.

The J segment lost 7 bases and the V segment lost 5 bases, leaving 25 bases of the junction unmatched. Germline V gene lookup returns CDR1 MGHRA and CDR2 YSYEKL. The CDR3 has 20 amino acids. As handled by the study authors: Researchers report that nucleated cell counts were estimated from reference gene primer amplification. Repertoires were generated with immunoSEQ multiplex PCR, while TCRdb's copy carries only in-frame clones and drops some. The DNA gave D and trimming, while V, J and clone size come from that table. Here the sample spans 250,000 to 350,000 clones, 87% being singletons. The chain combines TRBV4-1 with TRBJ1-4, with TRBD1 matching 7 bases. Specimen: peripheral blood. The sequence was collected from a woman in her forties or fifties who had recovered from COVID-19. The CDR3 DNA reads TGCGCCAGCAGCTTCGTTGACACGACAGGGTATTTTATGGCCGTTGAAAAACTGTTTTTT. Its translation: CASSFVDTTGYFMAVEKLFF.